This T cell receptor (beta chain) appears in the sequencing data of a study of blood T cell repertoires in COVID-19. Study information: T cells, B-cell-depleted T cells, or PBMCs supplied cDNA or gDNA.

Repertoires were generated with immunoSEQ multiplex PCR, while TCRdb's copy carries only in-frame clones and drops some. The table shows more than 100,000 clones, with roughly 80% occurring only once. The CDR3 sequence is 15 residues long. The germline gives CDR1 SGHRS, CDR2 YFSETQ. The V gene end was trimmed by 4 bases and the J gene end by 3 bases; junction bases not matched to a gene: 9. The sequenced sample consisted of peripheral blood. The J gene is TRBJ2-5, the V gene TRBV5-1; TRBD1 agrees at 7 bases. This TCR derives from a woman aged 25-40 years who had recovered from COVID-19. The CDR3 region is CASSDPDRSEETQYF. For the CDR3, the DNA is TGCGCCAGCAGCGACCCGGACAGGTCTGAAGAGACCCAGTACTTC.